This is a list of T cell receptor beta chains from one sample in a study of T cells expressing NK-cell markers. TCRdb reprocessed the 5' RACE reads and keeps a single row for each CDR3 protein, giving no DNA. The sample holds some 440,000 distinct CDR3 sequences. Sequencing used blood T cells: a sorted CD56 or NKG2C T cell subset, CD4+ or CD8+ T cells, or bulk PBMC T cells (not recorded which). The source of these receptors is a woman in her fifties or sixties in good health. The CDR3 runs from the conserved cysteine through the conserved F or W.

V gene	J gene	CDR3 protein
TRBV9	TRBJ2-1	CASSVDWNYGSNEQFF
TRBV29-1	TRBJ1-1	CSVLGRGMNTEAFF
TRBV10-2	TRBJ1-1	CASSESYTGSEAFF
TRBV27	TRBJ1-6	CASSPKQDFYNSPLHF
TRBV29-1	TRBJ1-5	CSVEGPGPQHF
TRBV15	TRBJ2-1	CATSRGRSTVYNEQFF
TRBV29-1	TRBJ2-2	CSVSQATHRELFF
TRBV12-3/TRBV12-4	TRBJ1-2	CASGQGEYGYTF
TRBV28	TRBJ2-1	CASTSGGGRYNEQFF
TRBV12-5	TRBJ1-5	CASGPGTVNQPQHF
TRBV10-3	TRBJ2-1	CAITSSGQGMNEQFF
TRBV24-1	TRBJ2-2	CATSETFATTGELFF
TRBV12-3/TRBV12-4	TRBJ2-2	CASTSGTTNTGELFF
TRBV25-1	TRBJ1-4	CASSDGGRAGTNEKLFF
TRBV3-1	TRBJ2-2	CASSRTPGTGELFF
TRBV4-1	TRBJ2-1	CASSHWREIHNEQFF
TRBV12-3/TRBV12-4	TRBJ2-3	CASSVDGTSTDTQYF
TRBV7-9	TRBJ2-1	CASSLGVGVKLLF
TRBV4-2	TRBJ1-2	CASSQEGKVIGYTF
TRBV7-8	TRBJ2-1	CASSPDRFSYNEQFF
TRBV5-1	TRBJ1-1	CASNPQGVRDTEAFF
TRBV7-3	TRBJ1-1	CASRQSHTNTEAFF
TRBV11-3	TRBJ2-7	CASSLDPAAYEQYF
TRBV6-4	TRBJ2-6	CASRKSGANVLTF
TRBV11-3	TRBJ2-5	CASSFRSGREQETQYF
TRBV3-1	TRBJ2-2	CASSQESSSDLGGELFF
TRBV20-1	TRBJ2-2	CSAESSGRDSGELFF
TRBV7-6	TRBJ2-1	CASSLAGGRNNEQFF
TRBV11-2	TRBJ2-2	CASSPDRGLYRGTGELFF
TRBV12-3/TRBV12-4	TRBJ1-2	CASSFVRGHGYTF
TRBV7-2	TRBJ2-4	CASSVAPGNIQYF
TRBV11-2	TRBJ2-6	CASRGLVSGANVLTF
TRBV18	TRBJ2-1	CASSLETAYNEQFF
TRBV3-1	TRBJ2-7	CASSRTSGRGSYEQYF
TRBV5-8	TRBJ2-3	CASSLGRLSTDTQYF
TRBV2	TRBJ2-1	CASSELPLAGGPRNNEQFF
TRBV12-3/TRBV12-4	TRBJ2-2	CASSFMIAGVWANTGELFF
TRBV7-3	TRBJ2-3	CASSTSGSHTDTQYF
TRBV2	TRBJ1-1	CASSETGPKIFF
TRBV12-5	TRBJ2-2	CASGRPGATNTGELFF
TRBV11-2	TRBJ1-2	CASSGFNYGYTF
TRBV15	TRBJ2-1	CATSRFTGSSYNEQFF
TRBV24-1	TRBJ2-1	CATSIFHEQFF
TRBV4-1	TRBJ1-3	CASSKEGTGATIYF
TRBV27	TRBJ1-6	CASSLSGAANSPLHF